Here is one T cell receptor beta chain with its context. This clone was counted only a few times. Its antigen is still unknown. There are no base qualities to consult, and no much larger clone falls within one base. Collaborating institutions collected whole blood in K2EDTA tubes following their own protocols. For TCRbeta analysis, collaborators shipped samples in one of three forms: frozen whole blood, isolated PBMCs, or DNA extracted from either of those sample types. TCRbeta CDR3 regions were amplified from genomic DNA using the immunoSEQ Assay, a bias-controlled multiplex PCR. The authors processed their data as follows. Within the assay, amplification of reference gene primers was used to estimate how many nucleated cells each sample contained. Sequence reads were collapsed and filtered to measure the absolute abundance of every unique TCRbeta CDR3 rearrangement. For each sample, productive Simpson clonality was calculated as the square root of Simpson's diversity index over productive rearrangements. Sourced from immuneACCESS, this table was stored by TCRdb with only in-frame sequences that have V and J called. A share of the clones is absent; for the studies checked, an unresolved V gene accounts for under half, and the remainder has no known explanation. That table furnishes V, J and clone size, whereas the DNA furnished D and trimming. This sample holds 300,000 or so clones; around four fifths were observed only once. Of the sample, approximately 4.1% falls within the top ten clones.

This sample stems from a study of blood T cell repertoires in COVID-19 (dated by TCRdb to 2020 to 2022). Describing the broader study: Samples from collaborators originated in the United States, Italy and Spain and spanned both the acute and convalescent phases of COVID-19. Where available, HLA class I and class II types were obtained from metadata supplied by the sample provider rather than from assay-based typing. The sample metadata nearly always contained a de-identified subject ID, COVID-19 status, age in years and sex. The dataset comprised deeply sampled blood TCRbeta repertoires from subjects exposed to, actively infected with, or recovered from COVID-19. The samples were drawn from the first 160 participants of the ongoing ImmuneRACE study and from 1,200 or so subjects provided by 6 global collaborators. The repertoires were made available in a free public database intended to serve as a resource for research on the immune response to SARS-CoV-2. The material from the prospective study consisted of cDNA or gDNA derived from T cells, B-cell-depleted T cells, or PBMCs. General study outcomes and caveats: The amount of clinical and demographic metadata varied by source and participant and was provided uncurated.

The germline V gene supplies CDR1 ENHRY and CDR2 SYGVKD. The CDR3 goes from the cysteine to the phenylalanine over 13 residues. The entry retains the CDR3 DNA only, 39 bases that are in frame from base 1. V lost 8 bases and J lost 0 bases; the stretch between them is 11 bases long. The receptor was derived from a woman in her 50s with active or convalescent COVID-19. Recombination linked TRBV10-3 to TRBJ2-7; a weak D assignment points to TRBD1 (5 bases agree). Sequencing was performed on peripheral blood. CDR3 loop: CAIGARNSYEQYF. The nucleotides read TGTGCCATCGGGGCCAGGAACTCCTACGAGCAGTACTTC.